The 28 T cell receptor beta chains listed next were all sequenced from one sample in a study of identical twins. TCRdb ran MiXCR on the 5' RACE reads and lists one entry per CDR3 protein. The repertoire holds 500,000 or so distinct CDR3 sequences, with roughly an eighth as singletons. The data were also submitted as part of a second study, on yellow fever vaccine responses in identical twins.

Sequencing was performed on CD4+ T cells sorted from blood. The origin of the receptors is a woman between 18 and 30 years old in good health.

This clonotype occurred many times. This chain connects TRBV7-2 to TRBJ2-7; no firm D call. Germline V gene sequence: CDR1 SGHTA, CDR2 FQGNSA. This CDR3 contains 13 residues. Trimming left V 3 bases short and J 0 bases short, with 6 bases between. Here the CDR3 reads CASSFWGSYEQYF. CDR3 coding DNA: TGTGCCAGCAGCTTCTGGGGCTCCTACGAGCAGTACTTC. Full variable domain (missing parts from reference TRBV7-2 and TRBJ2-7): GAGVSQSPSNKVTEKGKDVELRCDPISGHTALYWYRQSLGQGLEFLIYFQGNSAPDKSGLPSDRFSAERTGGSVSTLTIQRTQQEDSAVYLCASSFWGSYEQYFGPGTRLTVT.

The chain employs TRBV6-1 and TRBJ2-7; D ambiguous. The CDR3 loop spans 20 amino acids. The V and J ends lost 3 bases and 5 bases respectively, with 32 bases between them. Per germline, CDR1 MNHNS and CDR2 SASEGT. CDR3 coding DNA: TGTGCCAGCAGTGAGCCTACACCCTCCTACGAGCAGTACTTTCGTCACGAGCAGTACTTC. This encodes CASSEPTPSYEQYFRHEQYF.

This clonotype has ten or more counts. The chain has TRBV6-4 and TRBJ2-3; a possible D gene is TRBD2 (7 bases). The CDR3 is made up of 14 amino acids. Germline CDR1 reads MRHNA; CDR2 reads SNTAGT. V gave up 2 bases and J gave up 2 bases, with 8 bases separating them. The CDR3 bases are TGTGCCAGCAGTGACGGGGGGGCCACAGATACGCAGTATTTT. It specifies CASSDGGATDTQYF.

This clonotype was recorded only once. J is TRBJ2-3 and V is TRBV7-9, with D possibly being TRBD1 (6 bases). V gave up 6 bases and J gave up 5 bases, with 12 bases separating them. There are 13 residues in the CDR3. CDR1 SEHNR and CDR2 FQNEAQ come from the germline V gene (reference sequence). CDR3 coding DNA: TGTGCCAGCAGTACAGGGTCACAAGATACGCAGTATTTT. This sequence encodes CASSTGSQDTQYF.

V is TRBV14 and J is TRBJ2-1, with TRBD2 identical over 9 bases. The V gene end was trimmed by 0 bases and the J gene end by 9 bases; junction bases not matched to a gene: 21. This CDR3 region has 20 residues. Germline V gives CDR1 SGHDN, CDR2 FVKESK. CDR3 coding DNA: TGTGCCAGCAGCCAAGATGGTCGGGCGGGAGGGTTGTTCACTCAGGGTGAGCAGTTCTTC. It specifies CASSQDGRAGGLFTQGEQFF.

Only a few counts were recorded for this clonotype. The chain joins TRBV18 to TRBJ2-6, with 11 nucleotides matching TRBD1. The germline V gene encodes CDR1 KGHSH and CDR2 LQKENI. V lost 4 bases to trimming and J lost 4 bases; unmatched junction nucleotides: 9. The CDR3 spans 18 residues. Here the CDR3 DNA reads TGTGCCAGCTCACGGCTATCGGACAGGGGGCCCGGGGCCAACGTCCTGACTTTC. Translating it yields CASSRLSDRGPGANVLTF.

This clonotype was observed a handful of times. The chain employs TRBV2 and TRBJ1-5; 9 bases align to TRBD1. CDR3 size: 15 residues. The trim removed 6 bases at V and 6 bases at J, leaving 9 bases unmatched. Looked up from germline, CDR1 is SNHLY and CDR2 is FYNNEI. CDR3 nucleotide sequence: TGTGCCAGCAGAGCCGGGACAGGGATCGGTCAGCCCCAGCATTTT. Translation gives CASRAGTGIGQPQHF.

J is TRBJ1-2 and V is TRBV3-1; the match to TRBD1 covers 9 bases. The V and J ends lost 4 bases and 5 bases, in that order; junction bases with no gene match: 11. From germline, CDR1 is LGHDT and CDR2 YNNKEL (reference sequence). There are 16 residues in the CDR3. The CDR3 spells CASSPSAGTGRYGYTF. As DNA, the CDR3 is TGTGCCAGCAGCCCTTCGGCCGGGACAGGGAGATATGGCTACACCTTC.

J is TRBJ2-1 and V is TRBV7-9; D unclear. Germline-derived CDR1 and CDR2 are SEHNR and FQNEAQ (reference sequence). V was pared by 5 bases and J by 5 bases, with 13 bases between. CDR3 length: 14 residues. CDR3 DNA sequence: TGTGCCAGCAGCCCCTGGGCGAGAAACAATGAGCAGTTCTTC. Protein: CASSPWARNNEQFF.

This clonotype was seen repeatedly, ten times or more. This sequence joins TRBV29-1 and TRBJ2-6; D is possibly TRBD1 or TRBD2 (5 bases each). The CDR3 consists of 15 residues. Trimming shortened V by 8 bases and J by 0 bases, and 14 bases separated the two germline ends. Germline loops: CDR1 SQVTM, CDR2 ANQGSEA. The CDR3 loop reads CSIRDQSSGANVLTF. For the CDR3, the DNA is TGCAGCATAAGGGACCAGAGCTCTGGGGCCAACGTCCTGACTTTC. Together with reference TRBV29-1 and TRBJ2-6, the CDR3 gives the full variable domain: SAVISQKPSRDICQRGTSLTIQCQVDSQVTMMFWYRQQPGQSLTLIATANQGSEATYESGFVIDKFPISRPNLTFSTLTVSNMSPEDSSIYLCSIRDQSSGANVLTFGAGSRLTVL.

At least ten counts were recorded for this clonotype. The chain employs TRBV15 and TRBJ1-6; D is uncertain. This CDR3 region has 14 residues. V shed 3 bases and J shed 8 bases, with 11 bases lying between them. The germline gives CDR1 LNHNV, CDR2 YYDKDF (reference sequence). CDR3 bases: TGTGCCACCAGCAGGGGTGATGTGGATTCACCCCTCCACTTT. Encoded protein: CATSRGDVDSPLHF.

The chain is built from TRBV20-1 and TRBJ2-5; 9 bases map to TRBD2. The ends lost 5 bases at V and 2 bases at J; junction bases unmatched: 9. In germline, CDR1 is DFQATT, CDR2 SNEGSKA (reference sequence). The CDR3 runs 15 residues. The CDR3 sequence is CSAPTPSGKQETQYF. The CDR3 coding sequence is TGCAGTGCTCCGACCCCTAGCGGGAAGCAAGAGACCCAGTACTTC.

CDR3 bases: TGTGCCAGCAGTTCGGCCCGGGGAGGGGAAACTGAAGCTTTCTTT. It codes for CASSSARGGETEAFF. The J gene is TRBJ1-1, the V gene TRBV27, with D tentatively TRBD1 (5 bases). Germline values: CDR1 MNHEY, CDR2 SMNVEV (reference sequence). This CDR3 contains 15 residues. Trimming left V 4 bases short and J 5 bases short, with 17 bases between.

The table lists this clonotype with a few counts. The CDR3 protein is CAISERKGHPQFF. The CDR3 nucleotides read TGTGCCATCAGTGAAAGGAAGGGACACCCCCAGTTCTTC. The chain joins TRBV10-3 to TRBJ2-1; D is possibly TRBD1 (6 bases). Trimming cost V 3 bases and J 13 bases, with 16 bases left between them. The CDR3 totals 13 residues. Germline loops: CDR1 ENHRY, CDR2 SYGVKD.

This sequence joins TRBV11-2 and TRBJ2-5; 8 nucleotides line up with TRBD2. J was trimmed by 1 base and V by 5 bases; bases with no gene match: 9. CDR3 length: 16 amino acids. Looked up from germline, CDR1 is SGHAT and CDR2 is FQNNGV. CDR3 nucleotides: TGTGCCAGCAGCGATGGGACTAGAGGAAGCCAAGAGACCCAGTACTTC. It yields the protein CASSDGTRGSQETQYF.

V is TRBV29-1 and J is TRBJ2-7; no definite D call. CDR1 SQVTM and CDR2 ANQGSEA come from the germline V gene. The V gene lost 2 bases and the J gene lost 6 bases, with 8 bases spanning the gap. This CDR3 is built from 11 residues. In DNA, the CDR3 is TGCAGCGTTGAAACCCGGGCCGAGCAGTACTTC. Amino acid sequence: CSVETRAEQYF.

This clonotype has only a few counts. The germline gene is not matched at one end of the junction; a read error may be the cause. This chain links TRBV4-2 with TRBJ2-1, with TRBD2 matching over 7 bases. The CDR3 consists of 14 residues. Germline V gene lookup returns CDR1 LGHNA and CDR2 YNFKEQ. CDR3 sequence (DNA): TGTGCCAGCAGCCAAGGGGAGCGGGGTAGGGAGCGGTTCTTC. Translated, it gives CASSQGERGRERFF.

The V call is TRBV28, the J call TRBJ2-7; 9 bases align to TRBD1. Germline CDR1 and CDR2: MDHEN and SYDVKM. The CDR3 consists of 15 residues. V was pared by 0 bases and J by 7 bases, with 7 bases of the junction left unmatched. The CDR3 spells CASSLWRTGEEEQYF. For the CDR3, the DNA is TGTGCCAGCAGTTTATGGAGGACAGGGGAAGAAGAGCAGTACTTC.

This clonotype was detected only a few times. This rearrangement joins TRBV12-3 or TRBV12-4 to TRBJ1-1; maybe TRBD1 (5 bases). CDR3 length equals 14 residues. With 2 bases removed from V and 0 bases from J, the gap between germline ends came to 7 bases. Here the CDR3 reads CASSLSRVNTEAFF. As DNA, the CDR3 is TGTGCCAGCAGTTTAAGCAGGGTGAACACTGAAGCTTTCTTT.

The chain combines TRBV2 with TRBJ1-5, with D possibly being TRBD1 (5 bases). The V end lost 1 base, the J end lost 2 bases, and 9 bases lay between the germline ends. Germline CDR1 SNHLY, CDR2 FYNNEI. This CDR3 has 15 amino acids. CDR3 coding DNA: TGTGCCAGCAGTGAAGAAGGGGCGGGCAATCAGCCCCAGCATTTT. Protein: CASSEEGAGNQPQHF.

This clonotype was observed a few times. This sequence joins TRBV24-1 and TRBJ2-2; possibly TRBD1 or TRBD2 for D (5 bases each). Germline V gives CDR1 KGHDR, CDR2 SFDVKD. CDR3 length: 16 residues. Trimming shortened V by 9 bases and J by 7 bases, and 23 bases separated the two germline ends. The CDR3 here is CATGLPPGGNDGELFF. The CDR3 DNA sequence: TGTGCCACCGGCCTCCCCCCTGGGGGTAATGACGGGGAGCTGTTTTTT.

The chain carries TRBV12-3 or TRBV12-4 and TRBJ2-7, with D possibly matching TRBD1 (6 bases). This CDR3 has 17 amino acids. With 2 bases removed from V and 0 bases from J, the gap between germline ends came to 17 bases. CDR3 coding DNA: TGTGCCAGCAGTTTATATCTCGGCCAGGGGAGCTCCTACGAGCAGTACTTC. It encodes CASSLYLGQGSSYEQYF.

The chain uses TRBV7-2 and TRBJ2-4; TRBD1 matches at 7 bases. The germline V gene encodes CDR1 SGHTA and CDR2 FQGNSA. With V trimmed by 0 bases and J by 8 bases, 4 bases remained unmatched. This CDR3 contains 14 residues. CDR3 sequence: CASSLAGGEDIQYF. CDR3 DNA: TGTGCCAGCAGCTTAGCAGGGGGCGAGGACATTCAGTACTTC. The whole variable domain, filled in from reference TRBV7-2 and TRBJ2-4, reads GAGVSQSPSNKVTEKGKDVELRCDPISGHTALYWYRQSLGQGLEFLIYFQGNSAPDKSGLPSDRFSAERTGGSVSTLTIQRTQQEDSAVYLCASSLAGGEDIQYFGAGTRLSVL.

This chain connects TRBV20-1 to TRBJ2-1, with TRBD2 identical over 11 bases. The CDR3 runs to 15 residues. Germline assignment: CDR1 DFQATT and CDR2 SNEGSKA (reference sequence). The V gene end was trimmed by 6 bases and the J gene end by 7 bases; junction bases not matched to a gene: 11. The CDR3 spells CSANPGLAAWNEQFF. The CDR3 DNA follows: TGCAGTGCAAATCCGGGACTAGCGGCCTGGAATGAGCAGTTCTTC.

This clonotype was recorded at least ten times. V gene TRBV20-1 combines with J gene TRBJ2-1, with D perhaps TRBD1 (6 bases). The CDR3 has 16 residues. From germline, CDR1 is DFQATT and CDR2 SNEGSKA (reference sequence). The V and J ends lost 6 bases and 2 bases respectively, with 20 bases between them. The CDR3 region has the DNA TGCAGTGCCAAGAACCCGGACAGAGTAACCTACAATGAGCAGTTCTTC. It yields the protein CSAKNPDRVTYNEQFF.

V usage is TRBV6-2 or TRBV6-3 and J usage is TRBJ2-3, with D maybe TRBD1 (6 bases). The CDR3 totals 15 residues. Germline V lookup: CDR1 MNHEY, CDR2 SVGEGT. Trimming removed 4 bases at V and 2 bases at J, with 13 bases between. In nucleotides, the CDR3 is TGTGCCAGCAGTTTGCAGGGGCCCCACACAGATACGCAGTATTTT. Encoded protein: CASSLQGPHTDTQYF.

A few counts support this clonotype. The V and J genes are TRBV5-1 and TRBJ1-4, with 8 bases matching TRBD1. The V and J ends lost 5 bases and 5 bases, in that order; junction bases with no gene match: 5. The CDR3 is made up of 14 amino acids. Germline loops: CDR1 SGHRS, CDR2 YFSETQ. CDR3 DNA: TGCGCCAGCAGTGAGGACAGGGAAAATGAAAAACTGTTTTTT. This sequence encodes CASSEDRENEKLFF.

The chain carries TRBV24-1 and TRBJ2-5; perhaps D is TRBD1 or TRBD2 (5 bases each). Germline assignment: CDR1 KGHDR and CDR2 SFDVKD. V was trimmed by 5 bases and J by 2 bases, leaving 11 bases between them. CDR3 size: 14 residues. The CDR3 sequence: CATSAPGQQETQYF. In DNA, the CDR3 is TGTGCCACCAGTGCCCCGGGGCAGCAAGAGACCCAGTACTTC.